This entry describes one T cell receptor (beta chain). Its antigen is not known. The junction departs from germline at one end; a sequencing error may be responsible. CDR1 is SGHNT, CDR2 YENEEA, per germline. The CDR3 sequence is 13 residues long. The data originate from a study of tumor and adjacent non-tumor tissue in lung cancer. RNA was extracted from bulk tissue without any cell sorting. The normal lung tissue was taken more than 3 cm from the tumor edge. TCRbeta libraries were built with three rounds of nested PCR, modified from ARM-PCR. One entry per CDR3 protein results from TCRdb running MiXCR on the multiplex PCR reads. The sample carries nearly 50,000 distinct CDR3 sequences, 60% to 65% recorded once. Regarding the study as a whole: Normal lung showed higher cumulative top 100 clone frequency than tumor.

Sequencing was carried out using distant non-tumor lung tissue. The receptor's source is a woman aged 70-85 years with non-small cell lung cancer. The chain is built from TRBV11-3 and TRBJ1-5; D gene uncertain. CDR3 DNA sequence: TGTGTCAGCAGCTTAAGAGGCAATCAGCCCCAGCATTTT. It specifies CVSSLRGNQPQHF.